These 31 T cell receptor beta chains were all obtained from the same sample, sequenced in a study of CXCR3-negative and CXCR3-positive naive CD8 T cells. Libraries were UMI-labeled 5' RACE TRB cDNA. TCRdb derives one entry per CDR3 protein from the 5' RACE reads, leaving out DNA. The record lists 100,000 to 150,000 distinct CDR3 sequences, of which the ten most abundant hold roughly 0.31%. Sequences were obtained from naive CXCR3- CD8+ T cells from blood. Subset here: CD45RO-CCR7+CD27+CD95- naive CD8+ T cells lacking CXCR3 (TNR3-). These receptors all stem from a human donor in good health. Some clones in this sample may be carry-over from other donors' samples.

CDR3 residues: CASSLVGVLGTPTQETQYF. This sequence joins TRBV7-9 and TRBJ2-5; there is no DNA to check the TCRdb D call of TRBD1. Germline V gene data show CDR1 as SEHNR and CDR2 as FQNEAQ (reference sequence). The CDR3 extends over 19 amino acids.

V usage is TRBV27 and J usage is TRBJ2-3; the TCRdb call, TRBD1, lacks DNA for checking. Looked up from germline, CDR1 is MNHEY and CDR2 is SMNVEV (reference sequence). CDR3 length equals 15 residues. CDR3 protein: CASSFGDGHTDTQYF.

The chain combines TRBV4-3 with TRBJ2-3; the TCRdb call, TRBD1, lacks DNA for checking. The CDR3 has 17 amino acids. Germline V lookup: CDR1 LGHNA, CDR2 YSLEER. CDR3 amino acids: CASSQDHAGGASDTQYF.

CDR3 in amino acids: CASSKRGPGWPNTGELFF. The V call is TRBV21-1, the J call TRBJ2-2; TCRdb calls TRBD1, which cannot be checked without DNA. TRBV21-1 is noted as a pseudogene. The CDR3 is 18 residues long.

V usage is TRBV28 and J usage is TRBJ2-7; TCRdb's D gene call, TRBD1, goes unchecked for lack of DNA. This CDR3 has 13 residues. The germline CDR1 and CDR2 sequences are MDHEN and SYDVKM. The CDR3 is CAGSLGQGYEQYF.

The chain is built from TRBV28 and TRBJ2-7; there is no DNA to check the TCRdb D call of TRBD1. This CDR3 contains 17 residues. Germline assignment: CDR1 MDHEN and CDR2 SYDVKM. CDR3 loop: CASSLGVGGRIYNEQYF.

The chain combines TRBV7-9 with TRBJ2-1; as DNA is missing, the TRBD1 call by TCRdb cannot be tested. Germline lookup yields CDR1 SEHNR and CDR2 FQNEAQ (reference sequence). The CDR3 is 15 amino acids. The CDR3: CASSLLGGSYNEQFF.

V gene TRBV29-1 combines with J gene TRBJ1-2. The CDR3 has 13 amino acids. CDR1 is SQVTM and CDR2 is ANQGSEA in the germline V gene. CDR3 sequence: CSVIGGSNYGYTF.

V usage is TRBV5-6 and J usage is TRBJ2-7. CDR1 is SGHDT, CDR2 YYEEEE, per germline. This CDR3 contains 14 residues. This CDR3 is CASGYWTSTYEQYF.

The V call is TRBV14, the J call TRBJ1-2; the TRBD1 assignment by TCRdb is unverifiable without DNA. The CDR3 extends over 18 amino acids. Germline CDR1 is SGHDN and CDR2 is FVKESK. CDR3 in amino acids: CASSLTHVNTLLDYGYTF.

The chain carries TRBV27 and TRBJ1-1; lacking DNA, the TRBD1 call made by TCRdb goes unchecked. CDR3 size: 12 residues. The germline V gene has CDR1 MNHEY and CDR2 SMNVEV (reference sequence). The CDR3 reads CASATGGTEAFF.

The J gene is TRBJ2-2, the V gene TRBV29-1. Germline V lookup: CDR1 SQVTM, CDR2 ANQGSEA. This CDR3 is 13 amino acids long. This chain's CDR3 is CSVEESVTGELFF.

V and J are TRBV6-5 and TRBJ2-1; the TCRdb call, TRBD1, lacks DNA for checking. The CDR3 totals 17 residues. Germline lookup yields CDR1 MNHEY and CDR2 SVGAGI. The CDR3 region is CASSLSGQPTSYNEQFF.

The chain employs TRBV5-1 and TRBJ2-5; as DNA is missing, the TRBD1 call by TCRdb cannot be tested. The CDR3 contains 13 residues. Germline-derived CDR1 and CDR2 are SGHRS and YFSETQ. The CDR3: CASSLDREETQYF.

The chain uses TRBV5-1 and TRBJ2-1; no DNA is available, so the TRBD1 call from TCRdb remains unchecked. Germline-derived CDR1 and CDR2 are SGHRS and YFSETQ. The CDR3 runs to 17 residues. CDR3 protein: CASSWGLTGTDYNEQFF.

The V call is TRBV27, the J call TRBJ2-1; TCRdb proposes TRBD1, but this gene call is untestable without DNA. Germline CDR1 MNHEY, CDR2 SMNVEV (reference sequence). CDR3 length: 13 residues. The CDR3 reads CASSIPGGNEQFF.

The J gene is TRBJ1-2, the V gene TRBV9. CDR1 SGDLS and CDR2 YYNGEE come from the germline V gene. CDR3 length: 12 residues. CDR3 in amino acids: CASSVGGAGYTF. Looking up the rest from reference TRBV9 and TRBJ1-2 gives the full variable domain: DSGVTQTPKHLITATGQRVTLRCSPRSGDLSVYWYQQSLDQGLQFLIQYYNGEERAKGNILERFSAQQFPDLHSELNLSSLELGDSALYFCASSVGGAGYTFGSGTRLTVV.

The chain joins TRBV28 to TRBJ1-5; as DNA is missing, the TRBD1 call by TCRdb cannot be tested. This CDR3 comprises 17 residues. Germline CDR1 reads MDHEN; CDR2 reads SYDVKM. The CDR3 sequence: CASYENRGGYSNQPQHF. Full variable domain (rest looked up from reference TRBV28 and TRBJ1-5): DVKVTQSSRYLVKRTGEKVFLECVQDMDHENMFWYRQDPGLGLRLIYFSYDVKMKEKGDIPEGYSVSREKKERFSLILESASTNQTSMYLCASYENRGGYSNQPQHFGDGTRLSIL.

CDR3 in amino acids: CASRDRAIETQYF. The chain couples TRBV6-5 to TRBJ2-5; the D call of TRBD1 rests on TCRdb alone, since no DNA is present to check it. Germline-derived CDR1 and CDR2 are MNHEY and SVGAGI. The CDR3 length is 13 residues.

The chain employs TRBV9 and TRBJ1-4; checking the TCRdb D call of TRBD1 is not possible without DNA. The CDR3 loop spans 14 amino acids. Germline assignment: CDR1 SGDLS and CDR2 YYNGEE. Here the CDR3 reads CASSQGGQEEKLFF.

The V call is TRBV4-3, the J call TRBJ2-1; TCRdb calls TRBD1, which cannot be checked without DNA. This CDR3 is 16 amino acids long. Germline V gene data show CDR1 as LGHNA and CDR2 as YSLEER. The CDR3 here is CASSQLDTTEYNEQFF.

The CDR3 sequence is CSVAGRRGEQYF. V is TRBV29-1 and J is TRBJ2-7; TCRdb proposes TRBD1, but this gene call is untestable without DNA. The CDR3 extends over 12 amino acids. Germline values: CDR1 SQVTM, CDR2 ANQGSEA.

The chain joins TRBV7-6 to TRBJ2-1; TCRdb designates TRBD1, a call that cannot be tested without DNA. Germline-derived CDR1 and CDR2 are SGHVS and FNYEAQ. This CDR3 has 16 amino acids. CDR3 in amino acids: CASSQRDREGYNEQFF.

This chain connects TRBV29-1 to TRBJ2-4. Germline-derived CDR1 and CDR2 are SQVTM and ANQGSEA. CDR3 size: 13 residues. The CDR3 sequence: CSVVLRAKNIQYF.

The V gene is TRBV25-1, the J gene TRBJ1-1. CDR1 and CDR2 (germline): MGHDK, SYGVNS. This CDR3 has 12 amino acids. The CDR3 sequence: CASQRYGDGAFF.

This chain connects TRBV3-1 to TRBJ2-2; the D call of TRBD2 rests on TCRdb alone, since no DNA is present to check it. The germline CDR1 and CDR2 sequences are LGHDT and YNNKEL (reference sequence). This CDR3 has 17 residues. This CDR3 is CASSPQLADLNTGELFF. Full variable domain (missing parts from reference TRBV3-1 and TRBJ2-2): DTAVSQTPKYLVTQMGNDKSIKCEQNLGHDTMYWYKQDSKKFLKIMFSYNNKELIINETVPNRFSPKSPDKAHLNLHINSLELGDSAVYFCASSPQLADLNTGELFFGEGSRLTVL.

The chain uses TRBV7-6 and TRBJ2-6. The CDR3 spans 16 residues. CDR1 and CDR2 from the germline V gene are SGHVS and FNYEAQ. The CDR3 reads CASSLDSRSGANVLTF.

The gene calls are TRBV27 and TRBJ2-1; the D call from TCRdb, TRBD1, cannot be confirmed without DNA. Germline lookup yields CDR1 MNHEY and CDR2 SMNVEV (reference sequence). The CDR3 sequence is 16 residues long. CDR3 protein: CASSLGPPGPYNEQFF.

The chain employs TRBV7-3 and TRBJ1-1; TCRdb indicates TRBD1, and absent DNA this call remains unverified. This CDR3 has 15 amino acids. CDR1 and CDR2 from the germline V gene are SGHTA and FQGTGA. The chain's CDR3 is CASSVAGTVNTEAFF.

The chain combines TRBV12-3 or TRBV12-4 with TRBJ2-1; TCRdb's D call, TRBD1, is unchecked because there is no DNA. The CDR3 is 11 residues long. CDR3 amino acids: CASSFGTALFF.

This rearrangement joins TRBV19 to TRBJ1-1; TCRdb reports TRBD1, a call that lacks DNA to check it against. CDR1 and CDR2 from the germline V gene are LNHDA and SQIVND (reference sequence). The CDR3 runs 15 residues. This chain's CDR3 is CASSISAGGFPEAFF.